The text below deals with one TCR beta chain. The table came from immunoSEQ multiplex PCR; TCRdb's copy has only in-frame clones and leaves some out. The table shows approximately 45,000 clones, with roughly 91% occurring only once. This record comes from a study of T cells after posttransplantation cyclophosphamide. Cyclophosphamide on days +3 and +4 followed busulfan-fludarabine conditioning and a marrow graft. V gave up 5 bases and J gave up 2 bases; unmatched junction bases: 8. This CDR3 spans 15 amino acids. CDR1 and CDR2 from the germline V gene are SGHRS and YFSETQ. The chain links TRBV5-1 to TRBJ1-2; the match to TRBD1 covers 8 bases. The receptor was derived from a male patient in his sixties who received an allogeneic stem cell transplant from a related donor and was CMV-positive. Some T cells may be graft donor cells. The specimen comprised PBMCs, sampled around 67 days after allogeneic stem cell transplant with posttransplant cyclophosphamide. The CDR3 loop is CASSLGQAWNYGYTF. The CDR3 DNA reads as TGCGCCAGCAGTCTGGGACAGGCCTGGAACTATGGCTACACCTTC.